The 5 T cell receptor beta chains reported below all come from one sample, sequenced in a study of T cells after yellow fever vaccination. TCRdb analysed the 5' RACE reads with MiXCR anew, one entry per CDR3 protein. In the table there are hundreds of thousands of distinct CDR3 sequences, approximately 19% of which are singletons. The material sequenced was PBMCs, taken before the yellow fever booster vaccination. These receptors originate from a man aged 18 to 29 who received the YFV17D yellow fever vaccine.

This chain links TRBV7-2 with TRBJ2-7; the D gene is possibly TRBD2 (6 bases). CDR3 length: 13 amino acids. Germline CDR1 SGHTA, CDR2 FQGNSA. Deletions cut 5 bases from V and 8 bases from J, with 16 bases between. The CDR3 DNA reads TGTGCCAGCAGCCATGAAAGGGGAGGCCAGCAGTACTTC. It codes for CASSHERGGQQYF.

The rearrangement links TRBV20-1 to TRBJ2-7; D not resolved. The CDR3 has 14 residues. CDR1 DFQATT and CDR2 SNEGSKA come from the germline V gene (reference sequence). Trimming took off 6 bases at V and 0 bases at J, with 15 bases between the two ends. DNA of the CDR3: TGCAGTGCGAGCGCTGTGGGCTACTCCTACGAGCAGTACTTC. Translated, it gives CSASAVGYSYEQYF.

This clonotype has more than one count but fewer than ten. The rearrangement joins TRBV21-1 to TRBJ2-3; the listed D gene, TRBD1, was not tested against the DNA. TRBV21-1 is a listed pseudogene. CDR3 length: 13 residues. The chain's CDR3 is CASSTEGRDTQYF. CDR3 DNA sequence: TGTGCCAGCAGCACCGAGGGGCGGGATACGCAGTATTTT.

The chain links TRBV4-1 to TRBJ1-5, with D perhaps matching TRBD1 (5 bases). Germline CDR1 reads MGHRA; CDR2 reads YSYEKL. V was clipped by 2 bases and J by 0 bases, with 8 bases between them. The CDR3 sequence is 15 residues long. In nucleotides, the CDR3 is TGCGCCAGCAGCCAAAGGGGATATAGCAATCAGCCCCAGCATTTT. Protein product: CASSQRGYSNQPQHF.

This sequence joins TRBV24-1 and TRBJ1-2; D is perhaps TRBD1 (6 bases). The CDR3 is 14 amino acids. The V gene's germline CDR1 is KGHDR and CDR2 SFDVKD. V was pared by 3 bases and J by 3 bases, with 10 bases between. CDR3 in DNA: TGTGCCACCAGTGATGATACAGGGTACTATGGCTACACCTTC. It yields the protein CATSDDTGYYGYTF.